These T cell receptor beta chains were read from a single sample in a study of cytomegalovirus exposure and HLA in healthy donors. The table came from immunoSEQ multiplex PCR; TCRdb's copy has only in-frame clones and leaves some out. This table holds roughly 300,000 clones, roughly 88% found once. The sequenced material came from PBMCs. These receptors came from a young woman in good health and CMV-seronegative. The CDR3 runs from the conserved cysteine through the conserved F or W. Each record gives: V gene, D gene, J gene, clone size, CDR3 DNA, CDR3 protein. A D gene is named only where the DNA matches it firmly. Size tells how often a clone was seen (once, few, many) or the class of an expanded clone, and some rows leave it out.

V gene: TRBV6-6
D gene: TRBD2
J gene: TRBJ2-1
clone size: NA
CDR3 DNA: TGTGCCAGCAGTTACTTGGGGACTAGCGCAAACAATGAGCAGTTCTTC
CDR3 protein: CASSYLGTSANNEQFF

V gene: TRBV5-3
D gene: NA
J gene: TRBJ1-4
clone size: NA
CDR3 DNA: TGTGCCAGAAGCCGATGGGTCGGGAGATCTAATGAAAAACTGTTTTTT
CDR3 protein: CARSRWVGRSNEKLFF

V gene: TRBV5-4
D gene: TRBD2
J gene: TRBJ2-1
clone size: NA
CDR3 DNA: TGTGCCAGCAGCGAAGAGGCGGGAGTGGTAATTGAGCAGTTCTTC
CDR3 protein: CASSEEAGVVIEQFF

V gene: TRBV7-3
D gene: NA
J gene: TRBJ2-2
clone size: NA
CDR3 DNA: TGTGCCAGCAGCTTAGCCAGGGAGAACACCGGGGAGCTGTTTTTT
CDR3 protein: CASSLARENTGELFF

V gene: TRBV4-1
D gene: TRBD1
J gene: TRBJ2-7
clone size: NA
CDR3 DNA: TGCGCCAGCAGCCAAGTAGTCCCTTGGGACAGGGGGCTTTACGAGCAGTACTTC
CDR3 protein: CASSQVVPWDRGLYEQYF

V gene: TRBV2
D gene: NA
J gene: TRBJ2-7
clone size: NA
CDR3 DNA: TGTGCCAGCAGTGAGGGGACCGCGGGGGAGCAGTACTTC
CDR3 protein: CASSEGTAGEQYF

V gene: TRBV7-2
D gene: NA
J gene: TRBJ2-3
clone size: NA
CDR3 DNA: TGTGCCAGCAGCTTATTTAACAGCAGAGAAGGAGATACGCAGTATTTT
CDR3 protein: CASSLFNSREGDTQYF

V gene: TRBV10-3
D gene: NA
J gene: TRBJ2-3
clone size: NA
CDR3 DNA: TGTGCCATCAGTGAGTCGGTACAGGTGTTGGGCACAGATACGCAGTATTTT
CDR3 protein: CAISESVQVLGTDTQYF

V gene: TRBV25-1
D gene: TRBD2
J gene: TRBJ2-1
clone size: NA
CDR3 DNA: TGTGCCAGCAGTGAATATAGCGGACTAGCGGGAGTCGATGAGCAGTTCTTC
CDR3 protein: CASSEYSGLAGVDEQFF

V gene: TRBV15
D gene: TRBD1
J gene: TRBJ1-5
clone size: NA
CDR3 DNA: TGTGCCACCAGCAGGGGACAGGGGGCGTTGTGGGCAAATCAGCCCCAGCATTTT
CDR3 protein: CATSRGQGALWANQPQHF

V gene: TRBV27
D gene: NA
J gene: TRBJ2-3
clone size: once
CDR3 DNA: TGTGCCAGCAGTTTTCAGGGGAGGGGTGCAGATACGCAGTATTTT
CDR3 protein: CASSFQGRGADTQYF

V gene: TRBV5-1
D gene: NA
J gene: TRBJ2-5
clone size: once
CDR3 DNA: TGCGCCAGCAGGAACGGGTATTCCCAAGAGACCCAGTACTTC
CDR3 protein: CASRNGYSQETQYF

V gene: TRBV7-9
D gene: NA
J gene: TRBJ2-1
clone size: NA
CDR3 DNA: TGTGCCAGCAGCCGTAGCGGCGAGGGCAATGAGCAGTTCTTC
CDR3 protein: CASSRSGEGNEQFF

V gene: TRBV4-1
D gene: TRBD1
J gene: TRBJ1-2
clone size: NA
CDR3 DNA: TGCGCCAGCAGCCAACCCGGGACAGGGGGCTTTGGCTACACCTTC
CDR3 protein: CASSQPGTGGFGYTF

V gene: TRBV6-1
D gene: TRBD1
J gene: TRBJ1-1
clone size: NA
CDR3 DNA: TGTGCCAGCTCCCTACAGGGGGCAGATAACACTGAAGCTTTCTTT
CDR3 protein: CASSLQGADNTEAFF

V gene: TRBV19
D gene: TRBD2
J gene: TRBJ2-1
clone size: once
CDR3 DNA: TGTGCCAGTAGTCCCCTCCCGGGAGGCGAGCAGTTCTTC
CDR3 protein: CASSPLPGGEQFF

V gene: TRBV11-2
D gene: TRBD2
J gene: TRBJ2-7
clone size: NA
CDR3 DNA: TGTGCCAGCAGCTTAGTAGCGGGGGATGGGAACGAGCAGTACTTC
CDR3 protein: CASSLVAGDGNEQYF

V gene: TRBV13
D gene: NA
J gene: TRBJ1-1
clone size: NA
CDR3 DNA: TGTGCCAGCAGCTCGGGGGGAGGGGCCACTGAAGCTTTCTTT
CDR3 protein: CASSSGGGATEAFF